This T cell receptor beta chain was sequenced for a study of beta chain features in type 1 diabetes (dated by TCRdb to 2016 to 2019). About the investigation overall: Mean age, gender distribution, total cell number and subset yield were not different between patients and healthy donors. A total of 107,917,701 sorted cells were examined across all samples, and RNA yield correlated strongly with the number of cells per subset. The study compared the TCRB repertoires of sorted circulating CD4+ T cell subsets in recently diagnosed type 1 diabetes patients with those in matched healthy donors. Whereas all 30 or so donors provided naive and central memory subsets, regulatory and stem cell-like memory subsets were isolated from just 8 patients and about eight healthy donors.

Each donor gave one peripheral blood draw, averaging approximately 120 mL, which was collected into heparinised tubes. Naive, central memory, regulatory and stem cell-like memory CD4+ T cells were sorted on a BD FACSAria II using a panel including CD45RO, CCR7, CD25, CD127, CD95 and CD27. A purity above 98% was achieved for all sorted populations. PBMCs were isolated immediately by Lymphoprep density gradient centrifugation and stained directly without culture. To minimize batch effects, samples were stained and sorted in pairs, one healthy donor with one patient per experiment. What the authors observed across the whole study: Shorter templates might be favored by PCR, yet because patient and control samples were amplified and corrected together, any such skew would affect both groups equally. Type 1 diabetes patients showed a moderate but significant shortening of TCRB CDR3 length in all four CD4+ subsets. Fewer insertions and more nucleotide deletions at VDJ recombination sites were observed in patients with type 1 diabetes, implying thymic rearrangement abnormalities. Because cDNA was sequenced instead of genomic DNA, activated cells with high expression could be over-represented, although the groups did not differ in activation or CD3 levels. Because the HLA sub-analyses included only small numbers of individuals, any influence of HLA type on TCRB rearrangement was left unresolved. Naive, central memory and regulatory TCRB repertoires appeared to be more similar among patients than among healthy donors.

This clone was detected only a few times. Its target antigen remains unknown. Per-nucleotide qualities are absent, and no much larger clonotype sits a single base away. The CDR3 numbers 14 residues from cysteine through phenylalanine. Just the 42-base CDR3 DNA is kept, in frame starting at base 1. Based on the germline V gene (reference sequence), the CDR1 and CDR2 sequences are SEHNR and FQNEAQ. Trimming takes 2 bases from V and 3 bases from J, and the germline ends sit 11 bases apart. The entire amount of isolated RNA was reverse transcribed using the High Capacity cDNA Reverse Transcription Kit, so the sequenced TCRB transcripts were expressed ones. Naive, central memory and regulatory T cell samples underwent deep immunoSEQ sequencing, averaging around 3.6 million total reads per sample. Sorted cells were lysed in RLT buffer and RNA was extracted with DNase-treated RNeasy Micro or Mini kits, depending on cell number. To prevent cross-contamination, each cell subset was processed individually, whereas patient and healthy donor samples were processed jointly. Using the immunoSEQ multiplex PCR, TCRB sequences were amplified from cDNA into 87-bp fragments spanning the CDR3 region. Amplicons were sequenced on the Illumina HiSeq platform. The source study handled its data this way. PCR bias was corrected computationally using synthetic template baselines, and reads within Hamming distance 2 were collapsed, with unmergeable singletons discarded. Reads were aligned to IMGT to assign V, D and J genes, CDR3 length, and insertions or deletions at six rearrangement sites. Within each subset, clonotype counts were normalized to sorted cell number, and only after that were true diversity and Gini coefficients computed with the tcR R package. Repertoire sharing was quantified using the overlap coefficient calculated on TCRB nucleotide sequences. The clones in this table, taken by TCRdb from immuneACCESS, are in-frame only. Not every clone is retained; where verified, under half of the shortfall comes from an unresolved V gene, and the cause of the rest is unknown. V and J calls and clone size are copied from that table; D and trimming were computed from the DNA. Present in this sample are about 390,000 clones, around 10% of which were seen just once. Roughly 0.54% of the sample goes to the ten largest clones.

The receptor comes from a man aged 25 to 40 with type 1 diabetes. In this chain, TRBV7-9 is recombined with TRBJ2-7; TRBD1 is possibly the D segment (6 matching bases). Material: central memory CD4+ T cells from blood. The CDR3 is CASSLPGHLYEQYF. Read as DNA, the sequence is TGTGCCAGCAGCTTACCGGGACACCTCTACGAGCAGTACTTC.